These 18 T cell receptor beta chains share one sample of origin, sequenced in a study of identical twins. MiXCR was run by TCRdb on the 5' RACE reads, yielding one entry per CDR3 protein. The table includes roughly 470,000 distinct CDR3 sequences, roughly 13% detected once. This same sample was also part of a study on yellow fever vaccine responses in identical twins.

Sequencing was carried out using CD4+ T cells sorted from blood. The source is a woman younger than 30 in good health.

This clonotype showed up just a few times. V is TRBV20-1 and J is TRBJ2-5; no reliable D call. The V gene's germline CDR1 is DFQATT and CDR2 SNEGSKA (reference sequence). V was shortened by 0 bases and J by 5 bases, with 16 bases between the two germline ends. This CDR3 spans 15 amino acids. CDR3 nucleotides: TGCAGTGCTAGAGATCCCCGGAGCGTAGGGGAGACCCAGTACTTC. It specifies CSARDPRSVGETQYF.

This clonotype has just a few counts. The chain joins TRBV6-6 to TRBJ1-6; D remains unclear. CDR3 size: 12 residues. Germline V CDR1 and CDR2: MNHNY, SVGAGI (reference sequence). V lost 11 bases, J lost 9 bases, and 14 bases lay in between. CDR3 nucleotides: TGTGCCGGCCGTGTGAAGAGTTCACCCCTCCACTTT. This codes for CAGRVKSSPLHF.

The J gene is TRBJ2-7, the V gene TRBV4-3; D gene ambiguous. V lost 1 base and J lost 0, with 13 bases in between. CDR1 LGHNA and CDR2 YSLEER come from the germline V gene. The CDR3 loop spans 16 amino acids. CDR3 loop: CASSQGYGQISYEQYF. The CDR3 DNA is TGCGCCAGCAGCCAAGGTTATGGGCAGATCTCCTACGAGCAGTACTTC.

The chain joins TRBV18 to TRBJ2-7; the D gene is possibly TRBD1 (6 bases). The germline V gene encodes CDR1 KGHSH and CDR2 LQKENI. V was shortened by 6 bases and J by 0 bases, with 9 bases between the two germline ends. CDR3 length: 13 amino acids. CDR3 sequence reads: CASSQGFSYEQYF. The CDR3 DNA reads as TGTGCCAGCTCCCAGGGGTTCTCCTACGAGCAGTACTTC. The entire variable domain, with the rest obtained from reference TRBV18 and TRBJ2-7, is as follows: NAGVMQNPRHLVRRRGQEARLRCSPMKGHSHVYWYRQLPEEGLKFMVYLQKENIIDESGMPKERFSAEFPKEGPSILRIQQVVRGDSAAYFCASSQGFSYEQYFGPGTRLTVT.

This clonotype was recorded at least ten times. The genes are TRBV15 and TRBJ2-1; the D gene is possibly TRBD2 (5 bases). CDR3 length: 15 amino acids. CDR1 and CDR2 (germline): LNHNV, YYDKDF (reference sequence). Trimming cost V 0 bases and J 6 bases, with 12 bases left between them. CDR3: CATSRDTQEGNEQFF. CDR3 sequence (DNA): TGTGCCACCAGCAGAGATACCCAAGAGGGCAATGAGCAGTTCTTC.

The table lists this clonotype with many counts. This chain uses TRBV6-2 or TRBV6-3 with TRBJ2-1, with 9 bases fitting TRBD2. The CDR3 contains 17 residues. Per the germline V gene, CDR1 is MNHEY and CDR2 is SVGEGT. With V trimmed by 5 bases and J by 3 bases, 11 bases remained unmatched. CDR3 amino acids: CASSPGGSGGYYNEQFF. CDR3 in DNA: TGTGCCAGCAGTCCCGGGGGTAGCGGGGGATACTACAATGAGCAGTTCTTC.

This clonotype has more than one count but fewer than ten. The chain is built from TRBV7-2 and TRBJ1-4; 10 bases align to TRBD1. Germline trimming cut 5 bases from V and 7 bases from J; bases unmatched to any gene: 7. The V gene's germline CDR1 is SGHTA and CDR2 FQGNSA. The CDR3 covers 15 residues. This CDR3 reads CASSRFGTGVEKLFF. The CDR3 coding sequence is TGTGCCAGCAGCCGCTTTGGGACAGGGGTTGAAAAACTGTTTTTT.

The V call is TRBV19, the J call TRBJ1-2; D remains unclear. Germline values: CDR1 LNHDA, CDR2 SQIVND (reference sequence). The V and J ends lost 6 bases and 7 bases respectively, with 15 bases between them. This CDR3 comprises 13 residues. Written as DNA, the CDR3 is TGTGCCAGTAGATTGTTGGACGGACGTGGCTACACCTTC. Protein product: CASRLLDGRGYTF.

This sequence joins TRBV5-1 and TRBJ1-1, with D possibly TRBD1 on 5 matching bases. Germline CDR1 is SGHRS and CDR2 is YFSETQ. With 0 bases removed from V and 1 base from J, the gap between germline ends came to 10 bases. CDR3 length: 15 residues. The CDR3 nucleotides are TGCGCCAGCAGCTTGGCGGGGCAGAAGAACACTGAAGCTTTCTTT. It codes for CASSLAGQKNTEAFF.

The chain's CDR3 is CATSRVDGGAETQYF. The CDR3 nucleotides are TGTGCCACCAGCAGAGTGGACGGGGGAGCAGAGACCCAGTACTTC. J is TRBJ2-5 and V is TRBV15, with a weak D call TRBD2 (6 bases). Trimming shortened V by 1 base and J by 4 bases, and 13 bases separated the two germline ends. The CDR3 is 15 amino acids. CDR1 and CDR2 (germline): LNHNV, YYDKDF (reference sequence).

The V call is TRBV6-5, the J call TRBJ2-2; D may be TRBD2 (6 bases). CDR1 is MNHEY and CDR2 is SVGAGI in the germline V gene. The V end lost 0 bases, the J end lost 4 bases, and 9 bases lay between the germline ends. This CDR3 is built from 15 residues. CDR3 in amino acids: CASSYSAGITGELFF. The CDR3 DNA sequence: TGTGCCAGCAGTTACTCCGCGGGGATCACCGGGGAGCTGTTTTTT.

A few counts support this clonotype. V gene TRBV7-2 combines with J gene TRBJ2-1; tentatively, D is TRBD2 (6 bases). The length of the CDR3 is 15 residues. With 5 bases removed from V and 7 bases from J, the gap between germline ends came to 18 bases. The V gene's germline CDR1 is SGHTA and CDR2 FQGNSA. The chain's CDR3 is CASSPRHGTSNEQFF. The CDR3 bases are TGTGCCAGCAGCCCGCGGCATGGGACTTCTAATGAGCAGTTCTTC.

The V call is TRBV6-4, the J call TRBJ2-7; 7 bases align to TRBD1. J was trimmed by 0 bases and V by 0 bases; bases with no gene match: 5. CDR3 size: 16 residues. The germline V gene has CDR1 MRHNA and CDR2 SNTAGT. CDR3 region: CASSDSTGRSSYEQYF. The CDR3 DNA reads TGTGCCAGCAGTGACTCGACAGGGCGGAGCTCCTACGAGCAGTACTTC.

As for this clonotype: A much larger clone differs from this one at a single base, so this may be a read error. The genes are TRBV28 and TRBJ1-5; no definite D call. The CDR3 runs 11 residues. The V gene lost 3 bases and the J gene lost 5 bases, with 2 bases spanning the gap. The germline V gene encodes CDR1 MDHEN and CDR2 SYDVKM. CDR3 bases: TGTGCCAGCAGTTTGGATCAGCCCCAGCATTTT. Protein product: CASSLDQPQHF.

The gene calls are TRBV6-2 or TRBV6-3 and TRBJ1-1; D gene unclear. V gave up 0 bases and J gave up 11 bases, with 7 bases separating them. This CDR3 has 11 residues. Germline lookup yields CDR1 MNHEY and CDR2 SVGEGT. The CDR3, as DNA: TGTGCCAGCAGTTACTCGATGACGGCTTTCTTT. It encodes CASSYSMTAFF.

The J gene is TRBJ2-1, the V gene TRBV10-3; TRBD1 aligns across 8 bases. The length of the CDR3 is 17 residues. From germline, CDR1 is ENHRY and CDR2 SYGVKD. V lost 4 bases, J lost 7 bases, and 15 bases stayed unmatched. In nucleotides, the CDR3 is TGTGCCATCAGTGTTTCGGTCAGGGGGCGTACACAGAATGAGCAGTTCTTC. Translation gives CAISVSVRGRTQNEQFF.

This clonotype was seen more than once but under ten times. J is TRBJ2-3 and V is TRBV19; 10 bases are a match to TRBD2. J was trimmed by 6 bases and V by 6 bases; bases with no gene match: 6. Germline lookup yields CDR1 LNHDA and CDR2 SQIVND (reference sequence). The CDR3 covers 14 residues. The CDR3 sequence is CASSLAGVVDTQYF. CDR3 nucleotides: TGTGCCAGTAGCCTAGCGGGGGTTGTGGATACGCAGTATTTT.

This clonotype was seen more than once but under ten times. This chain uses TRBV12-3 or TRBV12-4 with TRBJ2-1; 7 nucleotides line up with TRBD2. V lost 6 bases and J lost 4; bases outside the gene matches: 15. The CDR3 extends over 17 amino acids. The CDR3 region is CASSSGGAGARYNEQFF. The CDR3 DNA reads TGTGCCAGCAGCTCCGGTGGGGCGGGAGCGCGATACAATGAGCAGTTCTTC.